The TCR beta chain described here comes from a study of blood T cell repertoires in COVID-19. Those who participated ranged in age from roughly 18 to 90 years and resided in 24 US areas. J lost 5 bases, V lost 5 bases, and 15 bases had no gene match. The CDR3 totals 18 residues. CDR1 is SEHNR, CDR2 FQNEAQ, per germline (reference sequence). Per the original methods: Amplification from reference gene primers served as the basis for estimated nucleated cell counts. Repertoires were generated with immunoSEQ multiplex PCR, while TCRdb's copy carries only in-frame clones and drops some. The D gene and trimming were derived from the DNA, and the V and J assignments and clone size from that table. The sample includes about 190,000 clones, roughly 83% of them seen just once.

This TCR was sampled from a woman in her 30s who had recovered from COVID-19. Sequencing was done on a sample of PBMCs or T cells enriched from blood (not recorded which). The chain recombines TRBV7-9 with TRBJ2-1; 10 nucleotides match TRBD2. CDR3 coding DNA: TGTGCCAGCAGCCTGCGTCCACTACTAGCGGGATATGACAATGAGCAGTTCTTC. Residues: CASSLRPLLAGYDNEQFF.